This T cell receptor beta chain appears in the sequencing data of a study of blood T cell repertoires in COVID-19. TCRdb's copy holds only in-frame clones and misses some; the assay was immunoSEQ multiplex PCR. The sample yields approximately 75,000 clones, approximately 86% seen once. The J segment lost 1 base and the V segment lost 1 base, leaving 6 bases of the junction unmatched. There are 16 residues in the CDR3. In germline, CDR1 is MDHEN, CDR2 SYDVKM. The gene calls are TRBV28 and TRBJ2-5; TRBD2 aligns across 7 bases. The receptor was derived from a man at least 80 years old with COVID-19, enrolled during active disease. Sequenced: peripheral blood. The CDR3 DNA follows: TGTGCCAGCAGTTTATCGGCGGGGGAGAGCCAAGAGACCCAGTACTTC. It is translated as CASSLSAGESQETQYF.